These T cell receptor beta chains were read from a single sample in a study of technical replicates of blood from a handful of donors. Some clones are missing from TCRdb's copy, which holds only in-frame ones; the method was immunoSEQ multiplex PCR. The sample carries some 56,000 clones, just over 90% recorded once. Sequencing was performed on PBMCs. These receptors were collected from a human donor in good health. Some clones in this sample may be carry-over from other donors' samples. Both conserved end residues are part of each CDR3. The order of the fields is clone size, V gene, D gene, J gene, CDR3 protein, CDR3 DNA. The D gene is left open where the match is weak. Where a row states a size, it is once, few, many or the class of an expanded clone; other rows omit it.

clone_size: few; v_call: TRBV4-1; d_call: -; j_call: TRBJ2-5; cdr3_aa: CASSQDLMVGGLKETQYF; cdr3_nt: TGCGCCAGCAGCCAAGATCTGATGGTGGGGGGGCTCAAAGAGACCCAGTACTTC
clone_size: -; v_call: TRBV7-9; d_call: -; j_call: TRBJ1-1; cdr3_aa: CASSYLGPGSQDLNTEAFF; cdr3_nt: TGTGCCAGCAGCTACCTGGGCCCGGGTTCACAGGATTTGAACACTGAAGCTTTCTTT
clone_size: -; v_call: TRBV19; d_call: -; j_call: TRBJ1-2; cdr3_aa: CASSAMTVNYGYTF; cdr3_nt: TGTGCCAGTAGTGCTATGACAGTGAACTATGGCTACACCTTC
clone_size: -; v_call: TRBV20-1; d_call: TRBD1; j_call: TRBJ2-7; cdr3_aa: CSARQGYEQYF; cdr3_nt: TGCAGTGCCAGACAGGGTTACGAGCAGTACTTC
clone_size: -; v_call: TRBV7-2; d_call: -; j_call: TRBJ1-6; cdr3_aa: CASSFMGDNSPLHF; cdr3_nt: TGTGCCAGCAGCTTTATGGGGGACAACTCACCCCTCCACTTT
clone_size: -; v_call: TRBV4-2; d_call: -; j_call: TRBJ1-6; cdr3_aa: CASSQEEGRGFPLHF; cdr3_nt: TGTGCCAGCAGCCAAGAGGAGGGCCGGGGTTTTCCCCTCCACTTT
clone_size: -; v_call: TRBV4-2; d_call: TRBD1; j_call: TRBJ2-7; cdr3_aa: CASSQSGTGGEQYF; cdr3_nt: TGTGCCAGCAGCCAAAGTGGGACAGGGGGCGAGCAGTACTTC
clone_size: -; v_call: TRBV4-3; d_call: TRBD2; j_call: TRBJ2-7; cdr3_aa: CASSQDLSSGSHEQYF; cdr3_nt: TGCGCCAGCAGCCAAGATTTATCTAGCGGGAGTCACGAGCAGTACTTC
clone_size: -; v_call: TRBV4-1; d_call: -; j_call: TRBJ2-5; cdr3_aa: CASSQVETAVQETQYF; cdr3_nt: TGCGCCAGCAGCCAAGTGGAGACAGCAGTCCAAGAGACCCAGTACTTC
clone_size: -; v_call: TRBV6-1; d_call: TRBD1; j_call: TRBJ1-1; cdr3_aa: CASSRGRGGVTEAFF; cdr3_nt: TGTGCCAGCAGTAGGGGGCGCGGGGGGGTAACTGAAGCTTTCTTT
clone_size: -; v_call: TRBV7-8; d_call: -; j_call: TRBJ1-2; cdr3_aa: CASSLGQWSTNYGYTF; cdr3_nt: TGTGCCAGCAGCTTAGGACAATGGTCTACTAACTATGGCTACACCTTC
clone_size: once; v_call: TRBV29-1; d_call: -; j_call: TRBJ2-5; cdr3_aa: CSVDGGGLQETQYF; cdr3_nt: TGCAGCGTTGATGGAGGGGGCCTCCAAGAGACCCAGTACTTC
clone_size: once; v_call: TRBV6-1; d_call: TRBD2; j_call: TRBJ2-5; cdr3_aa: CASRSPSGGRETQYF; cdr3_nt: TGTGCCAGCAGGTCCCCTAGCGGGGGGCGAGAGACCCAGTACTTC
clone_size: -; v_call: TRBV7-2; d_call: -; j_call: TRBJ2-7; cdr3_aa: CASRLGAMPSYEQYF; cdr3_nt: TGTGCCAGCAGATTAGGGGCTATGCCTTCCTACGAGCAGTACTTC
clone_size: -; v_call: TRBV13; d_call: TRBD2; j_call: TRBJ2-5; cdr3_aa: CASSLLPRLAGGTYQETQYF; cdr3_nt: TGTGCCAGCAGCTTGTTACCCCGACTAGCGGGGGGGACATACCAAGAGACCCAGTACTTC
clone_size: -; v_call: TRBV18; d_call: -; j_call: TRBJ1-5; cdr3_aa: CASSPSGSYQPQHF; cdr3_nt: TGTGCCAGCTCACCAAGCGGGAGTTATCAGCCCCAGCATTTT
clone_size: -; v_call: TRBV7-9; d_call: TRBD1; j_call: TRBJ2-7; cdr3_aa: CASSFLNPDRGHEQYF; cdr3_nt: TGTGCCAGCAGCTTTCTCAACCCGGACAGGGGACATGAGCAGTACTTC
clone_size: -; v_call: TRBV7-2; d_call: TRBD2; j_call: TRBJ2-3; cdr3_aa: CASSLGVMGGADTQYF; cdr3_nt: TGTGCCAGCAGCTTAGGTGTTATGGGGGGGGCAGATACGCAGTATTTT
clone_size: -; v_call: TRBV30; d_call: TRBD1; j_call: TRBJ2-7; cdr3_aa: CAWSADRAYEQYF; cdr3_nt: TGTGCCTGGAGTGCGGACAGGGCCTACGAGCAGTACTTC
clone_size: -; v_call: TRBV7-2; d_call: -; j_call: TRBJ1-1; cdr3_aa: CASSLRNLNTEAFF; cdr3_nt: TGTGCCAGCAGCTTGAGAAATTTGAACACTGAAGCTTTCTTT
clone_size: -; v_call: TRBV7-6; d_call: TRBD2; j_call: TRBJ2-3; cdr3_aa: CASSPHGLAGGTDTQYF; cdr3_nt: TGTGCCAGCAGCCCTCACGGACTAGCGGGGGGCACAGATACGCAGTATTTT
clone_size: -; v_call: TRBV2; d_call: TRBD1; j_call: TRBJ1-1; cdr3_aa: CASLAIGTGRTEAFF; cdr3_nt: TGTGCCAGCCTGGCGATAGGGACAGGGCGCACTGAAGCTTTCTTT
clone_size: -; v_call: TRBV4-1; d_call: -; j_call: TRBJ1-3; cdr3_aa: CASSQEGFWGQEPSGNTIYF; cdr3_nt: TGCGCCAGCAGCCAAGAGGGTTTCTGGGGCCAAGAACCCTCTGGAAACACCATATATTTT
clone_size: -; v_call: TRBV4-1; d_call: TRBD1; j_call: TRBJ1-5; cdr3_aa: CASSQDDRARQPQHF; cdr3_nt: TGCGCCAGCAGCCAAGATGACAGGGCGCGTCAGCCCCAGCATTTT
clone_size: -; v_call: TRBV7-9; d_call: TRBD1; j_call: TRBJ1-2; cdr3_aa: CASSFSLGTGDYGYTF; cdr3_nt: TGTGCCAGCAGCTTCTCCCTAGGGACAGGGGACTATGGCTACACCTTC
clone_size: -; v_call: TRBV6-6; d_call: TRBD2; j_call: TRBJ2-2; cdr3_aa: CASQRGGGELFF; cdr3_nt: TGTGCCAGTCAGCGGGGGGGCGGGGAGCTGTTTTTT
clone_size: -; v_call: TRBV27; d_call: TRBD1; j_call: TRBJ2-7; cdr3_aa: CASRTRTGYYEQYF; cdr3_nt: TGTGCCAGCAGGACGAGGACAGGGTACTACGAGCAGTACTTC
clone_size: -; v_call: TRBV7-8; d_call: TRBD1; j_call: TRBJ1-1; cdr3_aa: CASSLGTGRTEAFF; cdr3_nt: TGTGCCAGCAGCTTAGGGACAGGGAGGACTGAAGCTTTCTTT
clone_size: -; v_call: TRBV30; d_call: TRBD2; j_call: TRBJ2-1; cdr3_aa: CAWSVRGDEQFF; cdr3_nt: TGTGCCTGGAGTGTACGGGGGGATGAGCAGTTCTTC
clone_size: -; v_call: TRBV6-5; d_call: TRBD1; j_call: TRBJ1-2; cdr3_aa: CASSRQGNYGYTF; cdr3_nt: TGTGCCAGCAGTCGACAGGGTAACTATGGCTACACCTTC
clone_size: once; v_call: TRBV30; d_call: -; j_call: TRBJ1-4; cdr3_aa: CAWSGLLQENEKLFF; cdr3_nt: TGTGCCTGGAGTGGCCTCCTACAGGAAAATGAAAAACTGTTTTTT
clone_size: -; v_call: TRBV6-6; d_call: -; j_call: TRBJ2-7; cdr3_aa: CASSGTLAYEQYF; cdr3_nt: TGTGCCAGCAGTGGGACACTTGCCTACGAGCAGTACTTC
clone_size: -; v_call: TRBV19; d_call: TRBD1; j_call: TRBJ2-1; cdr3_aa: CASSQLGDRGLHEQFF; cdr3_nt: TGTGCCAGTAGTCAGTTAGGGGACAGGGGACTCCATGAGCAGTTCTTC
clone_size: -; v_call: TRBV7-9; d_call: -; j_call: TRBJ2-4; cdr3_aa: CASSLEGVAKNIQYF; cdr3_nt: TGTGCCAGCAGCTTAGAGGGGGTAGCCAAAAACATTCAGTACTTC
clone_size: -; v_call: TRBV6-6; d_call: -; j_call: TRBJ2-1; cdr3_aa: CASVAEGYNEQFF; cdr3_nt: TGTGCCAGCGTAGCTGAAGGTTACAATGAGCAGTTCTTC
clone_size: -; v_call: TRBV30; d_call: TRBD2; j_call: TRBJ2-2; cdr3_aa: CAWRPLAGAVHRELFF; cdr3_nt: TGTGCCTGGAGGCCACTAGCGGGAGCCGTACACCGGGAGCTGTTTTTT
clone_size: -; v_call: TRBV29-1; d_call: TRBD1; j_call: TRBJ2-2; cdr3_aa: CSVGQGSGTGELFF; cdr3_nt: TGCAGCGTGGGACAGGGGAGCGGCACCGGGGAGCTGTTTTTT
clone_size: -; v_call: TRBV5-5; d_call: -; j_call: TRBJ1-1; cdr3_aa: CASTSVAGLLNTEAFF; cdr3_nt: TGTGCCAGCACCTCTGTTGCTGGGCTTCTGAACACTGAAGCTTTCTTT
clone_size: -; v_call: TRBV6-1; d_call: TRBD1; j_call: TRBJ2-3; cdr3_aa: CASSSILDRADTQYF; cdr3_nt: TGTGCCAGCAGCTCAATCCTCGACAGGGCTGATACGCAGTATTTT
clone_size: once; v_call: TRBV2; d_call: TRBD2; j_call: TRBJ2-7; cdr3_aa: CASRDRGVWYEQYF; cdr3_nt: TGTGCCAGCAGAGACCGGGGGGTTTGGTACGAGCAGTACTTC
clone_size: -; v_call: TRBV27; d_call: TRBD1; j_call: TRBJ2-3; cdr3_aa: CASSLQGAGDTQYF; cdr3_nt: TGTGCCAGCAGTTTACAGGGGGCTGGAGATACGCAGTATTTT
clone_size: once; v_call: TRBV13; d_call: -; j_call: TRBJ2-6; cdr3_aa: CASSLKFIGGSGANVLTF; cdr3_nt: TGTGCCAGCAGCTTAAAGTTTATCGGGGGCTCTGGGGCCAACGTCCTGACTTTC
clone_size: -; v_call: TRBV9; d_call: TRBD1; j_call: TRBJ1-1; cdr3_aa: CASSARTGTNTEAFF; cdr3_nt: TGTGCCAGCAGCGCCCGGACAGGGACTAACACTGAAGCTTTCTTT
clone_size: once; v_call: TRBV6-5; d_call: -; j_call: TRBJ2-1; cdr3_aa: CASSSVSSYNEQFF; cdr3_nt: TGTGCCAGCTCCTCTGTTAGCTCCTACAATGAGCAGTTCTTC
clone_size: -; v_call: TRBV29-1; d_call: -; j_call: TRBJ2-5; cdr3_aa: CSVEEQAWYQETQYF; cdr3_nt: TGCAGCGTTGAAGAACAGGCATGGTACCAAGAGACCCAGTACTTC
clone_size: -; v_call: TRBV29-1; d_call: TRBD2; j_call: TRBJ2-3; cdr3_aa: CSVDGVGRERTQYF; cdr3_nt: TGCAGCGTTGACGGAGTGGGGCGGGAGCGTACGCAGTATTTT
clone_size: -; v_call: TRBV5-1; d_call: TRBD2; j_call: TRBJ2-5; cdr3_aa: CASSPRPGLAGGETQYF; cdr3_nt: TGCGCCAGCAGCCCCCGCCCGGGACTAGCGGGAGGAGAGACCCAGTACTTC
clone_size: -; v_call: TRBV4-3; d_call: TRBD2; j_call: TRBJ2-7; cdr3_aa: CASSQLSPTSGGTYEQYF; cdr3_nt: TGCGCCAGCAGCCAGCTTTCGCCGACTAGCGGGGGAACCTACGAGCAGTACTTC
clone_size: -; v_call: TRBV6-1; d_call: -; j_call: TRBJ1-1; cdr3_aa: CASSVNRVMNTEAFF; cdr3_nt: TGTGCCAGCAGTGTGAACAGGGTGATGAACACTGAAGCTTTCTTT
clone_size: many; v_call: TRBV9; d_call: TRBD2; j_call: TRBJ2-7; cdr3_aa: CASSVSGGGYEQYF; cdr3_nt: TGTGCCAGCAGCGTTAGCGGGGGGGGCTACGAGCAGTACTTC
clone_size: -; v_call: TRBV7-2; d_call: -; j_call: TRBJ1-5; cdr3_aa: CASSQGNQPQHF; cdr3_nt: TGTGCCAGCAGCCAGGGCAATCAGCCCCAGCATTTT
clone_size: few; v_call: TRBV6-1; d_call: -; j_call: TRBJ1-1; cdr3_aa: CASSESGRPEAFF; cdr3_nt: TGTGCCAGCAGTGAAAGCGGGAGACCTGAAGCTTTCTTT
clone_size: -; v_call: TRBV2; d_call: -; j_call: TRBJ1-5; cdr3_aa: CASNYGVRQPQHF; cdr3_nt: TGTGCCAGCAACTACGGGGTAAGACAGCCCCAGCATTTT